This T cell receptor beta chain originates from a study of PD-1 blockade in classical Hodgkin lymphoma. All patients experienced relapse after autologous stem cell transplantation, and brentuximab vedotin exposure was variable. This table comes from immunoSEQ multiplex PCR, and its TCRdb copy is limited to in-frame clones, with some not included. Among some 38,000 clones, just over 75% were seen once, and the ten largest hold around 17%. The TCR comes from a human donor with classical Hodgkin lymphoma. The input for sequencing was peripheral blood mononuclear cells (PBMCs), taken before the second cycle of nivolumab.

The CDR3 loop is CASSQASDRDRGSTGANVLTF. The CDR3 DNA sequence: TGCGCCAGCAGCCAAGCAAGCGACCGGGACAGGGGATCGACTGGGGCCAACGTCCTGACTTTC. The chain uses TRBV4-1 and TRBJ2-6, with TRBD1 matching 10 bases. J gave up 2 bases and V 1 base, and 14 bases lay outside the gene matches. The CDR3 totals 21 residues. The V gene's germline CDR1 is MGHRA and CDR2 YSYEKL.